This T cell receptor beta chain was obtained from a study of monozygotic twins with inflammatory bowel disease. Every TCR library used 3500 ng of total RNA. Eight separate reactions for every sample produced the cDNA. One entry per CDR3 protein, without DNA, is what TCRdb gives after re-calling the 5' RACE reads. This listing includes over 200,000 distinct CDR3 sequences. Concerning this clonotype itself: The antigen is unknown.

In germline, CDR1 is WSHSY, CDR2 SAAADI. The CDR3 contains 14 residues. Study results and caveats: Added variability in patient repertoires may stem from differing immunosuppressive treatments.

The chain is built from TRBV10-2 and TRBJ2-4. The specimen sequenced was blood. The TCR was taken from a human donor with ulcerative colitis or Crohn's disease, or a healthy co-twin of an affected twin (not recorded which). The CDR3 here is CASSEIIAKNMQYF.